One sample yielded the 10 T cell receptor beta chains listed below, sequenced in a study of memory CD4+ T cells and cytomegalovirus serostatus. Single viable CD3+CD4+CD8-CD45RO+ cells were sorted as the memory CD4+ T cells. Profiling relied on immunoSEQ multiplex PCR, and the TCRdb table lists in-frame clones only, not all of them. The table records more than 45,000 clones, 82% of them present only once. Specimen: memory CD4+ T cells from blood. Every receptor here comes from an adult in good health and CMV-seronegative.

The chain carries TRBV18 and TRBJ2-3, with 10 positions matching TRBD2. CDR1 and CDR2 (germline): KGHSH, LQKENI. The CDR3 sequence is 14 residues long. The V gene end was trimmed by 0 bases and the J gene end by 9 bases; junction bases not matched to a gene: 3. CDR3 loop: CASSPPASGGTQYF. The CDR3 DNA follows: TGTGCCAGCTCACCACCGGCTAGCGGGGGAACGCAGTATTTT.

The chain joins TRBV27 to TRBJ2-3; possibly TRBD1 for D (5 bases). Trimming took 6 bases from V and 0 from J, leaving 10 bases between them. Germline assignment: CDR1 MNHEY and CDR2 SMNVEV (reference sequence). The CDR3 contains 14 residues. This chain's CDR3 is CASSGHSSTDTQYF. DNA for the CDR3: TGTGCCAGCAGCGGACATTCAAGCACAGATACGCAGTATTTT.

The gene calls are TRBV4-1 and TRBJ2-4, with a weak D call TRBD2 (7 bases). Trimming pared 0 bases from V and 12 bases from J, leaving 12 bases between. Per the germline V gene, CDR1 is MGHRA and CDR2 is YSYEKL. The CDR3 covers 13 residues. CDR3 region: CASSQEGGGSQYF. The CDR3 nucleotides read TGCGCCAGCAGCCAAGAAGGGGGGGGATCTCAGTACTTC.

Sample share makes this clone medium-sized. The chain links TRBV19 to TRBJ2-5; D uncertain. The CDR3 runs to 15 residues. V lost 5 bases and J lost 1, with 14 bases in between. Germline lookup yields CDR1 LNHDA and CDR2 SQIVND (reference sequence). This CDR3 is CASSVAATGQETQYF. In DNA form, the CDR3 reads TGTGCCAGTAGTGTAGCCGCAACGGGCCAAGAGACCCAGTACTTC.

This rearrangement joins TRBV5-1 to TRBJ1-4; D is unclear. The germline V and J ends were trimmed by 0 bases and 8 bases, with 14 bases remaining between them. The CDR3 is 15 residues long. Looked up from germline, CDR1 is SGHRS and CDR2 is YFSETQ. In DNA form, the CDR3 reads TGCGCCAGCAGCTTGGGGGGTTCAGCGGTAGAAAAACTGTTTTTT. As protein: CASSLGGSAVEKLFF.

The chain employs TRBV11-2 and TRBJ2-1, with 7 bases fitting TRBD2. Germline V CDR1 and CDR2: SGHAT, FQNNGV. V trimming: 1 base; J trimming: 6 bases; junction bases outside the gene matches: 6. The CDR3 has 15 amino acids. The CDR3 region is CASSLGGGNLNEQFF. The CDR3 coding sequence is TGTGCCAGCAGCTTAGGGGGAGGGAACCTCAATGAGCAGTTCTTC.

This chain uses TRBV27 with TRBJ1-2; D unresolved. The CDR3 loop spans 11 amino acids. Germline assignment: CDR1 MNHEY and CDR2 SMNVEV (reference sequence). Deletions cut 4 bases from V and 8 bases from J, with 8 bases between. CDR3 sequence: CASSWANGYTF. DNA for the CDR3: TGTGCCAGCAGTTGGGCTAACGGCTACACCTTC.

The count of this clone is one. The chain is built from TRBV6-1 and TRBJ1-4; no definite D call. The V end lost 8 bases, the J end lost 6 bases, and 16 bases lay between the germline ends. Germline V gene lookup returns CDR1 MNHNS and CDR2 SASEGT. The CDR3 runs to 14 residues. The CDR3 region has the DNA TGTGCCAGCGGGTTTCGGACCGATTATGAAAAACTGTTTTTT. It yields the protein CASGFRTDYEKLFF.

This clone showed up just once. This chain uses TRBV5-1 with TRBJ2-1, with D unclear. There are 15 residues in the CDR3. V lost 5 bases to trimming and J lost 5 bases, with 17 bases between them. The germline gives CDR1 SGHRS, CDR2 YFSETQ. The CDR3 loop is CASSFTNHPNNEQFF. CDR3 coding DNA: TGCGCCAGCAGTTTCACGAACCATCCGAACAATGAGCAGTTCTTC.

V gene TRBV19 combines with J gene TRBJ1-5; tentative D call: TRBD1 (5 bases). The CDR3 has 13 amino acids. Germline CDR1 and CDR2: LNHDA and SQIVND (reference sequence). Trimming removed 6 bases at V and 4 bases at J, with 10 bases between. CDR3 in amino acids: CASSDAGNQPQHF. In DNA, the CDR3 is TGTGCCAGTAGCGATGCAGGGAATCAGCCCCAGCATTTT. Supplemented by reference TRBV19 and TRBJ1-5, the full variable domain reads DGGITQSPKYLFRKEGQNVTLSCEQNLNHDAMYWYRQDPGQGLRLIYYSQIVNDFQKGDIAEGYSVSREKKESFPLTVTSAQKNPTAFYLCASSDAGNQPQHFGDGTRLSIL.